Listed below are T cell receptor beta chains from one sample, sequenced in a study of a mutant IDH1 vaccine in newly diagnosed glioma. Here immunoSEQ multiplex PCR was the method, and the copy in TCRdb shows in-frame clones only, minus some. The sample has some 23,000 clones; 90% to 95% are singletons. This specimen consisted of PBMCs, obtained from a glioma patient treated with radiotherapy, temozolomide or both. The receptors stem from a man between 40 and 49 years old with glioma. Both conserved end residues are part of each CDR3. The D gene is left open where the match is weak. Clone size appears in some rows only: once, few, many, or a class for an expanded clone.

size	V	length	J	D	CDR3	DNA
once	TRBV5-1	17	TRBJ2-1	TRBD2	CASSLAISGEGVGEQFF	TGCGCCAGCAGCTTGGCCATTAGCGGGGAGGGGGTCGGCGAGCAGTTCTTC
NA	TRBV6-5	13	TRBJ2-1	NA	CASSYSHVHEQFF	TGTGCCAGCAGTTATTCCCACGTCCATGAGCAGTTCTTC
NA	TRBV28	14	TRBJ1-5	NA	CASSLGAGNQPQHF	TGTGCCAGCAGTTTAGGCGCCGGCAATCAGCCCCAGCATTTT
NA	TRBV11-2	14	TRBJ1-1	NA	CASSLSGLGTEAFF	TGTGCCAGCAGCTTAAGCGGCTTGGGCACTGAAGCTTTCTTT
NA	TRBV6-5	14	TRBJ2-7	TRBD1	CASSYSATGVEQYF	TGTGCCAGCAGTTACTCGGCTACAGGGGTCGAGCAGTACTTC
NA	TRBV30	15	TRBJ1-6	NA	CAWRGGGVRNSPLHF	TGTGCCTGGAGAGGGGGTGGGGTGCGTAATTCACCCCTCCACTTT
NA	TRBV5-4	15	TRBJ2-4	NA	CASSLEAADEDIQYF	TGTGCCAGCAGCTTGGAGGCAGCCGATGAGGACATTCAGTACTTC
NA	TRBV29-1	13	TRBJ2-2	NA	CSVETLNTGELFF	TGCAGCGTTGAAACCTTAAACACCGGGGAGCTGTTTTTT
NA	TRBV11-3	16	TRBJ1-2	NA	CASSLMGPATRYGYTF	TGTGCCAGCAGCTTAATGGGACCCGCCACCCGCTATGGCTACACCTTC
NA	TRBV18	14	TRBJ1-1	NA	CASYADRLNTEAFF	TGTGCCAGCTACGCGGACAGATTGAACACTGAAGCTTTCTTT
NA	TRBV7-3	13	TRBJ1-1	NA	CASSPSGGTEAFF	TGTGCCAGCAGCCCGTCCGGAGGGACTGAAGCTTTCTTT
NA	TRBV2	13	TRBJ1-1	NA	CASSEARNTEAFF	TGTGCCAGCAGTGAAGCGCGAAACACTGAAGCTTTCTTT